Below are 13 T cell receptor beta chains sequenced from a single sample in a study of long-term antiretroviral therapy in people with HIV. Researchers report immunoSEQ v3.0 was run at survey level. Only in-frame clones appear in the TCRdb table, and some are missing; sequencing was by immunoSEQ multiplex PCR. Of approximately 21,000 clones in the sample, 76% are singletons; the top ten hold roughly a tenth. The sample consisted of unsorted PBMCs, taken 0.5 years before starting antiretroviral therapy. These receptors were taken from a young man with HIV.

This sequence joins TRBV2 and TRBJ1-1; maybe TRBD1 (5 bases). V was clipped by 4 bases and J by 10 bases, with 13 bases between them. CDR1 and CDR2 (germline): SNHLY, FYNNEI. This CDR3 spans 12 amino acids. The CDR3 DNA reads TGTGCCAGCAGTGGGGGACTCTATTTAGCTTTCTTT. Encoded protein: CASSGGLYLAFF.

A few counts support this clone. This rearrangement joins TRBV5-1 to TRBJ1-5; tentatively, D is TRBD1 (6 bases). This CDR3 spans 14 amino acids. Between the trimmed V and J ends, which lost 1 base and 6 bases, there was a span of 11 bases. Germline V CDR1 and CDR2: SGHRS, YFSETQ. The CDR3: CASSLSQGSQPQHF. The CDR3 DNA follows: TGCGCCAGCAGCTTGAGTCAGGGGTCTCAGCCCCAGCATTTT. Together with reference TRBV5-1 and TRBJ1-5, the CDR3 gives the full variable domain: KAGVTQTPRYLIKTRGQQVTLSCSPISGHRSVSWYQQTPGQGLQFLFEYFSETQRNKGNFPGRFSGRQFSNSRSEMNVSTLELGDSALYLCASSLSQGSQPQHFGDGTRLSIL.

V usage is TRBV5-6 and J usage is TRBJ1-1, with TRBD1 identical over 8 bases. The CDR3 loop spans 12 amino acids. Per the germline V gene, CDR1 is SGHDT and CDR2 is YYEEEE. V trimming: 4 bases; J trimming: 10 bases; junction bases outside the gene matches: 6. CDR3 DNA sequence: TGTGCCAGCAGCCTCCAGGGGGCGACAGCTTTCTTT. Translated: CASSLQGATAFF. The variable domain in full, with the rest retrieved from reference TRBV5-6 and TRBJ1-1, is DAGVTQSPTHLIKTRGQQVTLRCSPKSGHDTVSWYQQALGQGPQFIFQYYEEEERQRGNFPDRFSGHQFPNYSSELNVNALLLGDSALYLCASSLQGATAFFGQGTRLTVV.

The rearrangement links TRBV19 to TRBJ1-2; D possibly corresponds to TRBD1 (6 bases). The CDR3 runs to 15 residues. Germline-derived CDR1 and CDR2 are LNHDA and SQIVND (reference sequence). V lost 3 bases, J lost 8 bases, and 19 bases lay in between. The CDR3 sequence is CASSMGSGEGRGYTF. The CDR3 nucleotides read TGTGCCAGTAGTATGGGGTCAGGGGAAGGACGCGGCTACACCTTC.

This chain uses TRBV28 with TRBJ2-3, with 7 positions matching TRBD1. The CDR3 is made up of 21 amino acids. Germline assignment: CDR1 MDHEN and CDR2 SYDVKM. The J segment lost 0 bases and the V segment lost 1 base, leaving 19 bases of the junction unmatched. The CDR3 DNA sequence: TGTGCCAGCAGTTTATATCGCCCCGGTTGGGGACAGTTTGCTAGCACAGATACGCAGTATTTT. This sequence encodes CASSLYRPGWGQFASTDTQYF.

The rearrangement links TRBV9 to TRBJ2-7; D gene ambiguous. CDR1 is SGDLS and CDR2 is YYNGEE in the germline V gene. CDR3 length: 17 amino acids. V was trimmed by 0 bases and J by 0 bases, leaving 16 bases between them. The CDR3 DNA reads as TGTGCCAGCAGCGTAGGAGACATAACTGTTGACTCCTACGAGCAGTACTTC. This encodes CASSVGDITVDSYEQYF.

This clone was observed a handful of times. This chain connects TRBV2 to TRBJ1-1; no clear D. Trimming pared 5 bases from V and 0 bases from J, leaving 13 bases between. The CDR3 consists of 15 residues. Per the germline V gene, CDR1 is SNHLY and CDR2 is FYNNEI. CDR3 DNA sequence: TGTGCCAGCAGTCACCGGGCAGCCATGAACACTGAAGCTTTCTTT. Its protein is CASSHRAAMNTEAFF.

This chain uses TRBV6-1 with TRBJ2-7, with 8 positions matching TRBD1. CDR1 and CDR2 (germline): MNHNS, SASEGT. The CDR3 consists of 15 residues. V was clipped by 5 bases and J by 2 bases; unmatched bases: 8. The CDR3 nucleotides read TGTGCCAGCAGTCCCTCGCAGGGGGCCCCCTACGAGCAGTACTTC. It specifies CASSPSQGAPYEQYF.

This clone has only one observation. The J gene is TRBJ2-7, the V gene TRBV4-3; D is possibly TRBD2 (6 bases). With 1 base removed from V and 2 bases from J, the gap between germline ends came to 12 bases. CDR3 length equals 15 residues. The germline CDR1 and CDR2 sequences are LGHNA and YSLEER. CDR3 sequence: CASSQVRDSTYEQYF. In nucleotides, the CDR3 is TGCGCCAGCAGCCAAGTACGGGACTCAACCTACGAGCAGTACTTC.

The DNA for the CDR3 is TGTGCCAGCAGCTTAGCCACCTACAATGAGCAGTTCTTC. This encodes CASSLATYNEQFF. J is TRBJ2-1 and V is TRBV13, with unresolved D. V lost 1 base to trimming and J lost 2 bases, with 3 bases between them. CDR1 is PRHDT and CDR2 is FYEKMQ in the germline V gene (reference sequence). The CDR3 is made up of 13 amino acids.

The rearrangement joins TRBV10-1 to TRBJ1-1; 8 nucleotides line up with TRBD1. The CDR3 loop spans 13 amino acids. Germline values: CDR1 WNHNN, CDR2 SYGVQD (reference sequence). The V and J ends lost 5 bases and 3 bases, in that order; junction bases with no gene match: 2. The CDR3 is CASSLDRDTEAFF. The CDR3 nucleotides read TGCGCCAGCAGTTTGGACAGGGACACTGAAGCTTTCTTT.

CDR3 residues: CASSPNSGRGGNEQFF. Written as DNA, the CDR3 is TGCGCCAGCAGCCCGAATAGCGGGAGGGGGGGCAATGAGCAGTTCTTC. This sequence joins TRBV5-1 and TRBJ2-1, with 11 bases matching TRBD2. The ends lost 4 bases at V and 6 bases at J; junction bases unmatched: 9. The germline CDR1 and CDR2 sequences are SGHRS and YFSETQ. This CDR3 contains 16 residues. The complete variable domain, with remaining parts taken from reference TRBV5-1 and TRBJ2-1, reads KAGVTQTPRYLIKTRGQQVTLSCSPISGHRSVSWYQQTPGQGLQFLFEYFSETQRNKGNFPGRFSGRQFSNSRSEMNVSTLELGDSALYLCASSPNSGRGGNEQFFGPGTRLTVL.

The CDR3 coding sequence is TGTGCCAGCAGTTACTCGGGGGGAAACATTCAGTACTTC. It yields the protein CASSYSGGNIQYF. The chain is built from TRBV6-6 and TRBJ2-4; possible D gene TRBD2, 6 bases. CDR1 and CDR2 (germline): MNHNY, SVGAGI (reference sequence). The V gene lost 0 bases and the J gene lost 6 bases, with 6 bases spanning the gap. There are 13 residues in the CDR3.